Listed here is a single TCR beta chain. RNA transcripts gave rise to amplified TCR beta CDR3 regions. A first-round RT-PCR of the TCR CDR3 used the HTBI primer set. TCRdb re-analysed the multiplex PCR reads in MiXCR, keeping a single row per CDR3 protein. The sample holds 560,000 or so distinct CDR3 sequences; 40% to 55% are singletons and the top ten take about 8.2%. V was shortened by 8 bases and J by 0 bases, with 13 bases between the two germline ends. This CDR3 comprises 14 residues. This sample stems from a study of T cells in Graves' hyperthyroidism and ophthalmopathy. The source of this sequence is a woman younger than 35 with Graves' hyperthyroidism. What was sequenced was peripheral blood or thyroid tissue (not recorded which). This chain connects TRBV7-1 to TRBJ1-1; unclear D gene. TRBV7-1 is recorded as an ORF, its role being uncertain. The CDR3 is CASLGGSVNTEAFF. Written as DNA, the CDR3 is TGTGCCAGCTTAGGAGGGTCAGTGAACACTGAAGCTTTCTTT.